The 3 T cell receptor beta chains in this list originate from one sample, sequenced in a study of vaccination effects on CD4 cells after COVID-19. Investigators separated out CD4+ T cells once more than nine days of culture had passed. Either the mRNA-1273 or the BNT162b2 vaccine was given to participants as two doses. Their cognate antigens are unknown. This table comes from immunoSEQ multiplex PCR, and its TCRdb copy is limited to in-frame clones, with some not included. The data hold about 66,000 clones, with more than 60% observed a single time. Sample: CD4+ T cells from PBMCs cultured without peptide, taken after COVID-19 vaccination. Every receptor here comes from a human donor who received a COVID-19 vaccine.

This chain uses TRBV2 with TRBJ2-3; 8 positions match TRBD1. CDR1 and CDR2 (germline): SNHLY, FYNNEI. The CDR3 spans 14 residues. The junction had 9 bases not matched to a gene; V was cut back by 8 bases and J by 5 bases. The CDR3 spells CASRATGAGDTQYF. For the CDR3, the DNA is TGTGCCAGCCGAGCGACAGGGGCTGGAGATACGCAGTATTTT.

The CDR3: CASSLRASIPYNEQFF. The CDR3 region has the DNA TGTGCCAGCAGCTTAAGGGCTAGCATACCTTACAATGAGCAGTTCTTC. The V gene is TRBV11-2, the J gene TRBJ2-1, with a possible D match to TRBD2 (5 bases). Trimming cost V 2 bases and J 4 bases, with 15 bases left between them. The CDR3 is made up of 16 amino acids. The germline CDR1 and CDR2 sequences are SGHAT and FQNNGV.

The V call is TRBV29-1, the J call TRBJ2-1; no firm D call. Germline CDR1 reads SQVTM; CDR2 reads ANQGSEA. This CDR3 spans 14 amino acids. Trimming took off 5 bases at V and 1 base at J, with 12 bases between the two ends. The CDR3 nucleotides are TGCAGCGTTCTTTTAGGTAAATCCTACAATGAGCAGTTCTTC. As protein: CSVLLGKSYNEQFF.